One T cell receptor beta chain is described in this entry. Trimming left V 3 bases short and J 0 bases short, with 5 bases between. Germline-derived CDR1 and CDR2 are KGHSH and LQKENI. The CDR3 runs 13 residues. Enrolled during active infection, Seattle patients were then followed longitudinally. This sample is drawn from a study of blood T cell repertoires in COVID-19. For the study at large: PBMCs, B-cell-depleted T cells, or T cells were the source of the cDNA or gDNA that made up the material.

In the study's own analysis: Estimation of nucleated cell counts was performed using reference gene primer amplification. Clones were sequenced by immunoSEQ multiplex PCR, and TCRdb holds only the in-frame ones, with some missing. Clonal size and the V and J genes are those of that table, whereas D and trimming came from the DNA. The table lists some 29,000 clones, 70% to 90% of them singletons. The rearrangement uses TRBV18 and TRBJ2-5, with unresolved D. This receptor was taken from a woman older than 75 with COVID-19, enrolled during active disease. Sequenced sample: peripheral blood. The CDR3 sequence: CASSPLYQETQYF. The CDR3 DNA follows: TGTGCCAGCTCACCTCTGTACCAAGAGACCCAGTACTTC.